This record concerns one TCR beta chain sequence. The antigen it recognizes is unknown. The record has no base qualities; no much larger clone is one base away. This record belongs to a study of blood T cell repertoires in COVID-19 (dated by TCRdb to 2019 to 2021). About the full investigation: The collaborator samples originated in the United States, Italy and Spain and spanned the acute and convalescent phases of COVID-19. The dataset comprised deeply sampled blood TCRbeta repertoires from subjects exposed to, actively infected with, or recovered from COVID-19. The prospective study material was composed of cDNA or gDNA derived from T cells, B-cell-depleted T cells, or PBMCs. HLA class I and class II types, where available, came from metadata supplied by the sample provider rather than from assay-based typing. Sample metadata almost always included a de-identified subject ID, COVID-19 status, age in years and sex. The repertoires were released in a freely available public database intended as a resource for research on the immune response to SARS-CoV-2. Samples were obtained from the ongoing ImmuneRACE study (first 160 participants) and from approximately 1,200 subjects provided by 6 global collaborators.

In Seattle, one collaborating source enrolled patients while the infection was active and tracked those patients longitudinally over the course of disease. Collaborating institutions collected whole blood in K2EDTA tubes following their own protocols. For TCRbeta analysis, collaborators shipped samples in one of three forms: frozen whole blood, isolated PBMCs, or DNA extracted from either of those sample types. Its CDR3 holds 17 amino acids, cysteine through phenylalanine. CDR3 DNA only is kept here, 51 bases in frame from base 1. Unmatched junction bases come to 9, with V trimmed by 0 bases and J by 3 bases. CDR1 and CDR2 are read off the germline V gene as SGHRS and YFSETQ. The immunoSEQ Assay, a bias-controlled multiplex PCR, was used to amplify TCRbeta CDR3 regions from genomic DNA. In the original analysis: Nucleated cell counts per sample were estimated from amplification of reference gene primers within the assay. Sequence reads were collapsed and filtered to measure the absolute abundance of every unique TCRbeta CDR3 rearrangement. For each sample, productive Simpson clonality was calculated as the square root of Simpson's diversity index over productive rearrangements. Imported from immuneACCESS, the table was reduced by TCRdb to in-frame sequences with V and J called. These copies leave out some clones; in studies compared against another copy, an unresolved V gene accounts for under half, and the cause of the remainder is not known. V and J calls and clone size come straight from that table; D and trimming were deduced from the DNA. The sample table shows roughly 350,000 clones, and over 80% are seen once. The top ten constitute just under 6.5% of the sample.

The paper as a whole reports these results and caveats: The amount of clinical and demographic metadata varied by source and participant and was provided uncurated.

The sequencing sample was made of peripheral blood. The chain is assembled from TRBV5-1 and TRBJ2-1, with 7 bases matching TRBD1. The clonotype was recovered from a woman in her 50s with COVID-19, enrolled during active disease. The CDR3 has the sequence CASSLAGTDFYYNEQFF. The bases read TGCGCCAGCAGCTTGGCCGGGACAGACTTTTACTACAATGAGCAGTTCTTC.